This T cell receptor (beta chain) is drawn from a study of blood T cells in healthy people across ages (dated by TCRdb to 2015 to 2017). With respect to the entire study: In model experiments, template switching captured about one uniquely barcoded TCR beta cDNA molecule for every two T cells. To track age-related changes in TCR beta repertoire diversity, the study relied on deep sequencing normalized with unique cDNA molecular identifiers. To avoid experimental bias, donors of different ages were randomly spread across the sequencing lanes. Using the same blood draw, the study looked at two additional independent replicas of 1 million unique cDNA reads for two donors, one aged 18 to 30 and the other aged 80 or older. Donors were grouped into four age groups: young (average 16 years), middle-aged (39), aged (approximately 58) and long-lived (around 80). Overall study outcomes, separate from this receptor: Because the CMV infection status of the donors was unknown, age-related changes in expanded clonotypes may potentially have been confounded. The long-lived group showed more naive CD4+ T cells, fewer expanded clones and increased TCR diversity than the aged group, suggesting age selection. Observed TCR beta diversity per million T cells fell roughly linearly with age, and a significant reduction was already apparent by age around 40. Because profiling used bulk unsorted PBMCs, naive and antigen-experienced compartments could not be compared conclusively. Total diversity estimates from one million sequenced T cells were considered lower bounds and underestimates. A strong correlation was found between observed TCR beta diversity and the percentage of naive T cells measured by flow cytometry.

From the cysteine through the phenylalanine, the CDR3 covers 15 amino acids. The entry retains the CDR3 DNA only, 45 bases that are in frame from base 1. At the junction V is shortened by 3 bases and J by 4 bases, with 13 bases in between. The 40 or so donors, aged about 6 to 95 years, were systemically healthy Caucasian individuals from Russia. Approximately 11 milliliters of peripheral blood were drawn from each donor into EDTA-treated Vacutainer tubes. Ficoll-Paque density-gradient centrifugation was used to isolate PBMCs, with at least 7 million per sample. Trizol reagent was used to extract total RNA from PBMCs, with at least 5 micrograms per sample. For every donor, flow cytometry on a PBMC aliquot measured the percentage of naive CD45RAhigh/CD27high T cells. The method was 5' RACE. The sample was run on an Illumina HiSeq 2500. A second PCR of about 6 to 11 cycles was run with a J-beta primer mix and a sample-barcoded 5' primer. A unique molecular identifier was introduced onto each TCR beta cDNA molecule by a template-switch 5' adaptor carrying 12 random nucleotides. Each sample yielded at least 2.5 million CDR3-containing paired-end reads. First-strand cDNA was synthesized from all RNA with the Mint cDNA synthesis kit, primed by a TRBC-specific oligonucleotide. After uracil-DNA glycosylase treatment, a first 18-cycle PCR used universal primers M1SS and BC2_uni_R on all cDNA. In the original analysis: For normalization, 1 million high-quality reads were randomly selected from each sample, with every read carrying a distinct molecular identifier. Reads sharing molecular identifiers were discarded rather than binned into consensus sequences. MiTCR, run with a Q25 quality threshold and the strictest error-elimination algorithm, handled CDR3 identification, clonotype clustering and error correction. A nonparametric unseen species model with Euler transformation was used to estimate a lower bound on total TCR beta diversity. TCRdb reanalyzed the raw reads on its own, using fastp at Q25 for trimming and MiXCR for clone calling, and kept in-frame beta chains. When rows share a CDR3 protein, they turn into one entry using the most common DNA and genes. Clone size and V and J calls follow TCRdb, not the original study. Within this sample are roughly 1.5 million distinct CDR3 sequences, with 35% to 45% of them counted one time only. Of the sample, just over 4% falls within the top ten clones.

Note on this clonotype: Its antigen remains unidentified. Qualities for individual bases were not recorded, and no much larger clone is one base off.

This receptor chain uses TRBV12-3 or TRBV12-4 and TRBJ1-5; there is no confident call for the D gene. Sample: blood. The receptor was derived from a woman between 18 and 29 years old in good health. The nucleotide sequence reads as follows: TGTGCCAGCAGTTTCGGGCCAGGAGGGAATCAGCCCCAGCATTTT. Its coded protein is CASSFGPGGNQPQHF.